This TCR beta chain was obtained from a study of cytomegalovirus exposure and HLA in healthy donors. About the study: Clustering assigned over 70% of the roughly 400 genotyped donors to the Caucasian-associated ancestry cluster.

Trimming took off 2 bases at V and 7 bases at J, with 8 bases between the two ends. This CDR3 is built from 13 residues. Germline lookup yields CDR1 LGHNT and CDR2 FRNRAP. As regards this clone: Its antigen is as yet unknown.

Study-level points and caveats: Presence/absence analysis assumed near-uniform sequencing depth across donors.

The study ran its PCR with 60 Vbeta and 13 Jbeta primers. Here immunoSEQ multiplex PCR was the method, and the copy in TCRdb shows in-frame clones only, minus some. The top ten hold 4.5% to 6% of the sample, which has some 250,000 clones, about four fifths seen once. Sequences were obtained from PBMCs. The sequence was collected from a woman aged 40-49 years in good health and CMV-seropositive. This chain uses TRBV12-5 with TRBJ1-4, with D uncertain. CDR3 residues: CASGLPPVEKLFF. In DNA, the CDR3 is TGTGCTAGTGGTTTGCCCCCAGTTGAAAAACTGTTTTTT.